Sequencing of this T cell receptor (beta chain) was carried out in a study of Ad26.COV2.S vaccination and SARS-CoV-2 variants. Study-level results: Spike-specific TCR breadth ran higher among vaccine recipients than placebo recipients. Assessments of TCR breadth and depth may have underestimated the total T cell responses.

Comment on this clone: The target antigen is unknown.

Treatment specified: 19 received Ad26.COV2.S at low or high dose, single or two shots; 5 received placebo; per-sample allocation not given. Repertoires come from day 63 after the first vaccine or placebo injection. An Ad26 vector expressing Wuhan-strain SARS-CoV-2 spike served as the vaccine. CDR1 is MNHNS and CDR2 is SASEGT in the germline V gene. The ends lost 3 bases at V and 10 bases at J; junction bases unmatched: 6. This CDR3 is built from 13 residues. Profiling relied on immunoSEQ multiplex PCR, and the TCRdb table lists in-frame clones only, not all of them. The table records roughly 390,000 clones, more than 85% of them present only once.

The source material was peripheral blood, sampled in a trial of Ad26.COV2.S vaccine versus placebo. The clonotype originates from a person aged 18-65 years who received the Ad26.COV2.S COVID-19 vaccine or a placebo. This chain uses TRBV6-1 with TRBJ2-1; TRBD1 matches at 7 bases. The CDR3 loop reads CASSENRGEEQFF. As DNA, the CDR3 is TGTGCCAGCAGTGAGAACAGGGGAGAGGAGCAGTTCTTC.